The clone carrying this T cell receptor (beta chain) was counted a single time. These data are taken from a study of technical replicates of blood from several donors. The protocol was immunoSEQ multiplex PCR, while the TCRdb copy is restricted to in-frame clones and leaves out a portion. The sample comprises about 66,000 clones, roughly nine tenths of which are singletons, and about 0.4% rests with the top ten. This CDR3 is 15 amino acids long. Germline CDR1 and CDR2: MNHEY and SVGAGI. Trimming pared 5 bases from V and 5 bases from J, leaving 16 bases between. The origin of this receptor is a human donor in good health. This chain connects TRBV6-5 to TRBJ2-1, with D perhaps matching TRBD2 (6 bases). Material for sequencing was T cells isolated from PBMCs. CDR3 DNA sequence: TGTGCCAGCAGTCAGACTAGGTCTGAAAACAATGAGCAGTTCTTC. Translated, it gives CASSQTRSENNEQFF.